This TCR beta chain was sequenced in a study of shared T cell receptors in the human thymus. Repertoires were generated with immunoSEQ multiplex PCR, while TCRdb's copy carries only in-frame clones and drops some. This table has some 700,000 clones, roughly 88% appearing once. The CDR3 extends over 17 amino acids. V gave up 4 bases and J gave up 1 base, with 16 bases separating them. Germline CDR1 is MGHRA and CDR2 is YSYEKL. The sample also formed part of further work on human thymus T cells. From that report: It was healthy Finnish infants having corrective surgery for congenital heart defects who were the donors.

This chain uses TRBV4-1 with TRBJ2-2; D possibly corresponds to TRBD1 (6 bases). The clonotype originates from a girl less than two years old with a congenital heart defect. The sample consisted of thymocytes. The CDR3 loop is CASSPRSGAGNTGELFF. DNA of the CDR3: TGCGCCAGCAGCCCCCGATCAGGGGCGGGGAACACCGGGGAGCTGTTTTTT.